These 29 T cell receptor beta chains originate from one sample sequenced in a study of blood T cells in healthy people across ages (dated by TCRdb to about 2015). Library generation was performed with 5' RACE. Instrument used: Illumina HiSeq 2500. A second roughly 6 to 11 cycle PCR used a sample-barcoded 5' primer and a J-beta primer mix. Using fastp at Q25 and MiXCR, TCRdb reprocessed the public reads and kept productive beta chains. A single entry per CDR3 protein holds the most common genes and DNA from its merged rows. The table for this sample lists about 730,000 distinct CDR3 sequences; 40% to 45% of them were counted only once. Together, the top ten hold more than 20% of the sample. Input material: blood. These receptors all stem from a woman aged 60-70 years in good health.

The chain is built from TRBV5-6 and TRBJ2-3, with D perhaps TRBD2 (6 bases). Trimming left V 1 base short and J 4 bases short, with 10 bases between. The length of the CDR3 is 14 residues. Germline-derived CDR1 and CDR2 are SGHDT and YYEEEE. CDR3 residues: CASSLPGEADTQYF. The DNA for the CDR3 is TGTGCCAGCAGCTTGCCGGGGGAGGCAGATACGCAGTATTTT.

This chain joins TRBV20-1 and TRBJ1-1; 7 bases line up with TRBD1. The CDR3 runs to 14 residues. With 6 bases clipped from V and 4 bases from J, the junction kept 11 bases outside the gene matches. Germline lookup yields CDR1 DFQATT and CDR2 SNEGSKA (reference sequence). CDR3 region: CSAPRQGWATEAFF. CDR3 nucleotide sequence: TGCAGTGCACCCCGACAGGGCTGGGCCACTGAAGCTTTCTTT.

The genes are TRBV6-6 and TRBJ1-2, with 8 bases lining up with TRBD1. This CDR3 contains 15 residues. Germline V gene sequence: CDR1 MNHNY, CDR2 SVGAGI (reference sequence). J gave up 6 bases and V 5 bases, and 11 bases lay outside the gene matches. The CDR3 bases are TGTGCCAGCAGTACCCAGGGGGCTTTAACCGATGGCTACACCTTC. Translating gives CASSTQGALTDGYTF.

The genes are TRBV29-1 and TRBJ2-3; D ambiguous. In germline, CDR1 is SQVTM, CDR2 ANQGSEA. CDR3 length: 10 residues. V shed 7 bases and J shed 8 bases, with 10 bases lying between them. The DNA for the CDR3 is TGCAGCGGTGGAGTCGGTACGCAGTATTTT. Translation: CSGGVGTQYF.

V gene TRBV15 combines with J gene TRBJ2-7; the D gene is possibly TRBD2 (6 bases). The CDR3 is 12 amino acids. With 5 bases removed from V and 10 bases from J, the gap between germline ends came to 15 bases. In germline, CDR1 is LNHNV, CDR2 YYDKDF (reference sequence). Written as DNA, the CDR3 is TGTGCCACCAGCTCCGACGGGGACTCACAGTACTTC. Its protein is CATSSDGDSQYF.

This clonotype was observed once. The chain recombines TRBV2 with TRBJ2-5; a possible D gene is TRBD2 (5 bases). Germline loops: CDR1 SNHLY, CDR2 FYNNEI. Between the trimmed V and J ends, which lost 6 bases and 5 bases, there was a span of 19 bases. The CDR3 is 15 amino acids. CDR3 bases: TGTGCCAGCAGGGCCTTCTCGACACCGGGGGAGACCCAGTACTTC. Translation gives CASRAFSTPGETQYF.

In its sample, this clonotype was seen a few times. This rearrangement joins TRBV12-3 or TRBV12-4 to TRBJ2-5; no clear D gene. V lost 3 bases and J lost 5, with 10 bases in between. CDR3 size: 13 residues. CDR3 loop: CASSLHMRETQYF. CDR3 coding DNA: TGTGCCAGCAGTTTGCACATGAGGGAGACCCAGTACTTC.

The genes are TRBV20-1 and TRBJ2-5; 8 bases match TRBD2. Per the germline V gene, CDR1 is DFQATT and CDR2 is SNEGSKA (reference sequence). The CDR3 runs 15 residues. With V trimmed by 3 bases and J by 3 bases, 9 bases remained unmatched. The CDR3, as DNA: TGCAGTGCTAGGGCTCGGAGCGGGGGAAAAGAGACCCAGTACTTC. It is translated as CSARARSGGKETQYF.

This clonotype has just a few counts. The J gene is TRBJ2-5, the V gene TRBV13; either TRBD1 or TRBD2 may supply D (5 bases each). Deletions cut 0 bases from V and 5 bases from J, with 10 bases between. Germline values: CDR1 PRHDT, CDR2 FYEKMQ (reference sequence). The CDR3 has 14 residues. The CDR3 sequence is CASSLGRGDETQYF. The CDR3 coding sequence is TGTGCCAGCAGCTTAGGCCGAGGGGACGAGACCCAGTACTTC.

This clonotype was observed at least ten times. V is TRBV6-2 or TRBV6-3 and J is TRBJ2-5; 12 bases align to TRBD2. The CDR3 sequence is 14 residues long. Trimming at V came to 2 bases and at J to 7 bases, leaving 2 bases not matched to a gene. Germline V gives CDR1 MNHEY, CDR2 SVGEGT. The CDR3 region has the DNA TGTGCCAGCAGTTACGGGACTAGCGGGCTGACCCAGTACTTC. Its translation: CASSYGTSGLTQYF.

With regard to this clonotype: One end of the junction is discordant with germline, which a read error may explain. The rearrangement links TRBV7-3 to TRBJ2-3; the match to TRBD2 covers 8 bases. Germline-derived CDR1 and CDR2 are SGHTA and FQGTGA. The CDR3 extends over 13 amino acids. CDR3 nucleotide sequence: TGTGCTAGCAGCTCCGGGGGGGATTGTCCGCAGTATTTT. Amino acid sequence: CASSSGGDCPQYF.

This clonotype was observed once. The conserved closing phenylalanine or tryptophan is absent in this CDR3, likely reflecting a read error. The chain employs TRBV9 and TRBJ2-5, with a possible D match to TRBD2 (6 bases). Germline CDR1 SGDLS, CDR2 YYNGEE. The CDR3 spans 15 residues. V shed 4 bases and J shed 6 bases, with 19 bases lying between them. CDR3 region: CASSPTQGGEKTQYS. DNA for the CDR3: TGTGCCAGCAGCCCGACTCAGGGAGGAGAAAAGACCCAGTACTCC.

This clonotype was counted between two and nine times. The V and J genes are TRBV11-1 and TRBJ2-1; D might be TRBD2 (5 bases). From germline, CDR1 is SGHAT and CDR2 FQDESV (reference sequence). Trimming took 2 bases from V and 4 from J, leaving 15 bases between them. CDR3 size: 16 residues. This chain's CDR3 is CASSLSRVKLYNEQFF. The CDR3 nucleotides read TGTGCCAGCAGCTTATCGCGGGTCAAGCTTTACAATGAGCAGTTCTTC.

This sequence joins TRBV5-5 and TRBJ2-7; the D gene is possibly TRBD2 (6 bases). V lost 4 bases and J lost 6, with 20 bases in between. The CDR3 sequence is 15 residues long. Per germline, CDR1 SGHKS and CDR2 YYEKEE (reference sequence). CDR3 coding DNA: TGTGCCAGCAGCGTACTAGCTGCGGGACCAGCCGAGCAGTACTTC. Encoded protein: CASSVLAAGPAEQYF.

J is TRBJ1-1 and V is TRBV30; D is possibly TRBD1 (6 bases). With 4 bases removed from V and 1 base from J, the gap between germline ends came to 16 bases. The CDR3 contains 15 residues. The germline gives CDR1 GTSNPN, CDR2 SVGIG (reference sequence). Written as DNA, the CDR3 is TGTGCCTGGAACCCCCTCGGAGGGGGGAACACTGAAGCTTTCTTT. Its translation: CAWNPLGGGNTEAFF. Variable domain in full (rest from reference TRBV30 and TRBJ1-1): SQTIHQWPATLVQPVGSPLSLECTVEGTSNPNLYWYRQAAGRGLQLLFYSVGIGQISSEVPQNLSASRPQDRQFILSSKKLLLSDSGFYLCAWNPLGGGNTEAFFGQGTRLTVV.

With respect to this clonotype: A read error is likely, as this CDR3 ends without the conserved phenylalanine or tryptophan. The V gene is TRBV28, the J gene TRBJ2-7; TRBD2 matches at 10 bases. Unmatched junction bases numbered 5, after V lost 9 bases and J lost 0 bases. Germline V gives CDR1 MDHEN, CDR2 SYDVKM. The CDR3 consists of 14 residues. CDR3 residues: CASYSGGTSYEQYY. The CDR3 coding sequence is TGTGCCAGTTATAGCGGGGGGACCTCCTACGAGCAGTACTAC.

The V call is TRBV4-3, the J call TRBJ2-7; D uncertain. Germline values: CDR1 LGHNA, CDR2 YSLEER. The CDR3 runs to 14 residues. V lost 0 bases, J lost 3 bases, and 9 bases lay in between. The DNA of the CDR3 is TGCGCCAGCAGCCAAGATCTTGCAGACTACGAGCAGTACTTC. It is translated as CASSQDLADYEQYF.

V gene TRBV20-1 combines with J gene TRBJ2-7, with 9 bases aligning to TRBD2. Germline V gene sequence: CDR1 DFQATT, CDR2 SNEGSKA (reference sequence). V lost 6 bases and J lost 6; bases outside the gene matches: 9. This CDR3 spans 13 amino acids. DNA for the CDR3: TGCAGTGCCCCTTTAGCGGGAGTCGCCGAGCAGTACTTC. Its protein is CSAPLAGVAEQYF.

The chain joins TRBV3-1 to TRBJ1-6; weak D call: TRBD1 (6 bases). CDR3 length: 13 residues. Germline CDR1 LGHDT, CDR2 YNNKEL (reference sequence). Trimming stripped 3 bases from V and 9 bases from J, with 9 bases between. Here the CDR3 reads CASSQNRVSPLHF. In nucleotides, the CDR3 is TGTGCCAGCAGCCAGAACAGGGTTTCACCCCTCCACTTT. The complete variable domain, with remaining parts taken from reference TRBV3-1 and TRBJ1-6, reads DTAVSQTPKYLVTQMGNDKSIKCEQNLGHDTMYWYKQDSKKFLKIMFSYNNKELIINETVPNRFSPKSPDKAHLNLHINSLELGDSAVYFCASSQNRVSPLHFGNGTRLTVT.

The chain's CDR3 is CASSPHRDHNEQFF. The CDR3 DNA reads TGTGCCAGCAGTCCCCATAGGGACCACAATGAGCAGTTCTTC. The chain has TRBV6-6 and TRBJ2-1; TRBD1 or TRBD2 may be the D gene (5 bases each). V lost 5 bases, J lost 5 bases, and 13 bases lay in between. This CDR3 comprises 14 residues. Germline assignment: CDR1 MNHNY and CDR2 SVGAGI (reference sequence).

The chain is built from TRBV18 and TRBJ2-4; perhaps D is TRBD1 or TRBD2 (5 bases each). The CDR3 is made up of 15 amino acids. CDR1 and CDR2 (germline): KGHSH, LQKENI. V was trimmed by 3 bases and J by 7 bases, leaving 16 bases between them. CDR3 nucleotide sequence: TGTGCCAGCTCACCGGTCCCGGGGCAGGGCAACATTCAGTACTTC. The encoded protein is CASSPVPGQGNIQYF. Complete variable domain (other parts from reference TRBV18 and TRBJ2-4): NAGVMQNPRHLVRRRGQEARLRCSPMKGHSHVYWYRQLPEEGLKFMVYLQKENIIDESGMPKERFSAEFPKEGPSILRIQQVVRGDSAAYFCASSPVPGQGNIQYFGAGTRLSVL.

This sequence joins TRBV6-5 and TRBJ1-2; perhaps TRBD1 as D (5 bases). Germline V gene sequence: CDR1 MNHEY, CDR2 SVGAGI. This CDR3 has 16 amino acids. The V end lost 0 bases, the J end lost 2 bases, and 13 bases lay between the germline ends. The chain's CDR3 is CASSYSIGAGNYGYTF. CDR3 nucleotide sequence: TGTGCCAGCAGTTACTCGATAGGGGCAGGGAACTATGGCTACACCTTC.

The chain carries TRBV3-1 and TRBJ1-5; D unresolved. The CDR3 is made up of 12 amino acids. The V and J ends lost 4 bases and 5 bases respectively, with 6 bases between them. Per germline, CDR1 LGHDT and CDR2 YNNKEL (reference sequence). CDR3 region: CASSRAHQPQHF. The CDR3 nucleotides are TGTGCCAGCAGCCGGGCGCATCAGCCCCAGCATTTT.

The table lists this clonotype with a few counts. This rearrangement joins TRBV3-1 to TRBJ1-2, with 8 bases that match TRBD1. The CDR3 is 15 residues long. Germline CDR1 is LGHDT and CDR2 is YNNKEL (reference sequence). J lost 4 bases, V lost 2 bases, and 6 bases had no gene match. In DNA form, the CDR3 reads TGTGCCAGCAGCCAAATCGACAGGGGCGGCTATGGCTACACCTTC. Amino acid sequence: CASSQIDRGGYGYTF.

The table lists this clonotype with a count of one. This clone may be a read error of a much larger clone one base away. The chain joins TRBV12-3 or TRBV12-4 to TRBJ2-4; TRBD1 aligns across 8 bases. The closer fit of TRBJ2-5 to the DNA end suggests the J call may be wrong. This CDR3 spans 13 amino acids. The CDR3 DNA reads as TGTGCCAGCGGGAGACAGGGGAAAGAGACCCAGTACTTC. Protein product: CASGRQGKETQYF.

V and J are TRBV20-1 and TRBJ2-5, with a possible D match to TRBD2 (7 bases). Germline CDR1 reads DFQATT; CDR2 reads SNEGSKA (reference sequence). This CDR3 has 12 residues. V lost 8 bases, J lost 11 bases, and 21 bases lay in between. The CDR3 sequence is CSPLGGGHEQYF. The CDR3 DNA reads as TGCAGTCCACTGGGGGGGGGGCATGAGCAGTACTTC.

Worth noting for this clonotype: A single base separates this from a much larger clone, so it may be a read error. This chain joins TRBV10-3 and TRBJ2-5; D perhaps matches TRBD1 (5 bases). Germline CDR1 is ENHRY and CDR2 is SYGVKD. This CDR3 has 11 amino acids. In DNA, the CDR3 is TGTGCCTCAGGGCCCCGAGAGACCCAGCACTTC. Amino acid sequence: CASGPRETQHF.

The J gene is TRBJ2-3, the V gene TRBV5-1; a possible D gene is TRBD2 (5 bases). The V gene's germline CDR1 is SGHRS and CDR2 YFSETQ. Trimming took 2 bases from V and 3 from J, leaving 13 bases between them. CDR3 length: 15 amino acids. The CDR3 DNA reads TGCGCCAGCAGCTTCATCAGCGGAGGTACAGATACGCAGTATTTT. Protein product: CASSFISGGTDTQYF.

The chain uses TRBV20-1 and TRBJ2-7; 9 nucleotides match TRBD2. The trim removed 3 bases at V and 6 bases at J, leaving 6 bases unmatched. Germline V lookup: CDR1 DFQATT, CDR2 SNEGSKA (reference sequence). The CDR3 spans 13 residues. CDR3: CSASSGSLIEQYF. DNA of the CDR3: TGCAGTGCTAGTAGCGGGAGCCTCATCGAGCAGTACTTC.